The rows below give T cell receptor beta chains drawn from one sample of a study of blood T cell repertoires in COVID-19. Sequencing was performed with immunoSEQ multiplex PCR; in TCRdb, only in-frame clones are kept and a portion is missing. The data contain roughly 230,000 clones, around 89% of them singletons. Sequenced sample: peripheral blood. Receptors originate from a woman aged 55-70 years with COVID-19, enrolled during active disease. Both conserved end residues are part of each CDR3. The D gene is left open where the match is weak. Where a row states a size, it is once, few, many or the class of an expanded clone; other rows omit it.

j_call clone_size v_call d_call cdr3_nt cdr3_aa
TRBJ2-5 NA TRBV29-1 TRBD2 TGCAGCGTTGGTCCCAGCGGGGGCCACCAAGAGACCCAGTACTTC CSVGPSGGHQETQYF
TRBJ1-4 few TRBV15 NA TGTGCCACCAGCAGAGGGGAGGATGAAAAACTGTTTTTT CATSRGEDEKLFF
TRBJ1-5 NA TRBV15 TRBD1 TGTGCCACCAGCGCAGGACAGGGAAATCAGCCCCAGCATTTT CATSAGQGNQPQHF
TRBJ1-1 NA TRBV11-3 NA TGTGCCAGCAGCTTAAATGAGGGGGTGGCTTTCTTT CASSLNEGVAFF
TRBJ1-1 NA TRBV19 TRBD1 TGTGCCAGTAGTGCCCAGACAGGGTATACTGAAGCTTTCTTT CASSAQTGYTEAFF
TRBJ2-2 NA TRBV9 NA TGTGCCAGCAGCGTGGAGAGCTGGGACACCGGGGAGCTGTTTTTT CASSVESWDTGELFF
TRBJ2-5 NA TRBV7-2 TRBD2 TGTGCCAGCAGCTTAGGCGGGGGGCTGTCAGAGACCCAGTACTTC CASSLGGGLSETQYF
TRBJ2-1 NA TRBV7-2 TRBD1 TGTGCCAGCAGCCAGGGACAGGGCAACAATGAGCAGTTCTTC CASSQGQGNNEQFF
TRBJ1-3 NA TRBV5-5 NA TGTGCCAGCAGCCCCCCCCCGGGGGTGGCCCCCATATATTTT CASSPPPGVAPIYF
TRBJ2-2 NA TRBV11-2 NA TGTGCCAGCAGGACTATAAACACCGGGGAGCTGTTTTTT CASRTINTGELFF
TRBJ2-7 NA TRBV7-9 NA TGTGCCAGCAGCGGAGGCCACTTTGTGGAGCAGTACTTC CASSGGHFVEQYF
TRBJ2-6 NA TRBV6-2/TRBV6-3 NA TGTGCCAGCAGTTATTTGAGATCTGGGGCCAACGTCCTGACTTTC CASSYLRSGANVLTF
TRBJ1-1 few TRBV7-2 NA TGTGCCAGCAGCACCTGGACAGTCACTGAAGCTTTCTTT CASSTWTVTEAFF
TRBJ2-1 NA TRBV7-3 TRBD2 TGTGCCAGCAGCCTGGGACTAGCGGGGGCGGATGAGCAGTTCTTC CASSLGLAGADEQFF
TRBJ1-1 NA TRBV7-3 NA TGTGCCAGCAGCTTAAGTACAGGGAACACTGAAGCTTTCTTT CASSLSTGNTEAFF
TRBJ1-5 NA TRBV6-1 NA TGTGCCAGCAGTGAACAGGGAAATCAGCCCCAGCATTTT CASSEQGNQPQHF
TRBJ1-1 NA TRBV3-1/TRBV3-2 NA TGTGCCAGCAGCCTGACAAGTGGGAACACTGAAGCTTTCTTT CASSLTSGNTEAFF
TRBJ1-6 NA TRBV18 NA TGTGCCAGCTCATACCGGATTGGGGCGAGCTCCTATAATTCACCCCTCCACTTT CASSYRIGASSYNSPLHF
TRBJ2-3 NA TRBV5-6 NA TGTGCCAGCATTCCGGCATTAGGAGGTCTCGCATACACAGATACGCAGTATTTT CASIPALGGLAYTDTQYF
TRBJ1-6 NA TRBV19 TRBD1 TGTGCCAGTAGTATAGATTCTTGGGACAGTCAACTTTCACCCCTCCACTTT CASSIDSWDSQLSPLHF
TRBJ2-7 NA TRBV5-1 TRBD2 TGCGCCAGCAGCGCGGGGGGGATCTACGAGCAGTACTTC CASSAGGIYEQYF
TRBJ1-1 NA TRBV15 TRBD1 TGTGCCACCAGCCCGGACAGGAGCATGAACACTGAAGCTTTCTTT CATSPDRSMNTEAFF
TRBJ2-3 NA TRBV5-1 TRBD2 TGCGCCAGCAGCCTTGGACTAGCGGGGGCGCTCACAGATACGCAGTATTTT CASSLGLAGALTDTQYF
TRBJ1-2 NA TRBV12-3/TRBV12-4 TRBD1 TGTGCCAGCAGACCCGGGACAGACTATGGCTACACCTTC CASRPGTDYGYTF
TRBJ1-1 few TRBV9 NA TGTGCCAGCAGCGTGGGTCAGGGCGGAGTGAACACTGAAGCTTTCTTT CASSVGQGGVNTEAFF
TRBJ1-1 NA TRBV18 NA TGTGCCAGCTCACCCTCCGGACAAGGCACTGAAGCTTTCTTT CASSPSGQGTEAFF
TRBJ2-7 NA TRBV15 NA TGTGCCACCAGCACCCGGTCTACAGTACGCGAGCAGTACTTC CATSTRSTVREQYF
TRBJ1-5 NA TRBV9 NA TGTGCCAGCAGCCCAACTGGGGCGGAAAATCAGCCCCAGCATTTT CASSPTGAENQPQHF
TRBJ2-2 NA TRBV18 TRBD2 TGTGCCAGCTCACCACGTGCGGGGGGCTCAACCGGGGAGCTGTTTTTT CASSPRAGGSTGELFF
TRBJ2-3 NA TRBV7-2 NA TGTGCCAGCAGCCTCACCCGGGACTCTTCCACAGATACGCAGTATTTT CASSLTRDSSTDTQYF
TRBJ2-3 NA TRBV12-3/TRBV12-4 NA TGTGCCAGCAGTTTGGCGGGACCCCGTACGCAGTATTTT CASSLAGPRTQYF
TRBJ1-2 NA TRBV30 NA TGTGCCTGCCTAGGGGGTGGCGGCTACACCTTC CACLGGGGYTF
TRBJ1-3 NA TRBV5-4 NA TGTGCCAGCAGCTCTTCGACAAGCTCTGGAAACACCATATATTTT CASSSSTSSGNTIYF
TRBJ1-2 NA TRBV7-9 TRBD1 TGTGCCAGCAGCTTAGAGGGACAGCCTAACTATGGCTACACCTTC CASSLEGQPNYGYTF
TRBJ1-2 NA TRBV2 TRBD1 TGTGCCAGCAGGGGCAGGGGGTATGGCTACACCTTC CASRGRGYGYTF
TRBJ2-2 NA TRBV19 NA TGTGCCAGTAGTATCGGCGGGGTCCACACCGGGGAGCTGTTTTTT CASSIGGVHTGELFF
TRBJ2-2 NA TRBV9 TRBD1 TGTGCCAGCAGCGTAGCGCAGGGGGCGGGCGGGGAGCTGTTTTTT CASSVAQGAGGELFF
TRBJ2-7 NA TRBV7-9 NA TGTGCCAGCAGCCCGCAATTCGGGGGATTCCGCTACGAGCAGTACTTC CASSPQFGGFRYEQYF
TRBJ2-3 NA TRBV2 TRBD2 TGTGCCAGCAGTGGACTAGCGGGGGGCGATACAGATACGCAGTATTTT CASSGLAGGDTDTQYF
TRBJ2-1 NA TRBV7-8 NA TGTGCCAGCAGCTTAGTCAGTAGGCAAGACATCTTCTCCTACAATGAGCAGTTCTTC CASSLVSRQDIFSYNEQFF
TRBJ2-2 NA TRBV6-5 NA TGTGCCAGCAGGGGGGCCCGGGAGCTGTTTTTT CASRGARELFF
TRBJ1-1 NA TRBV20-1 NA TGCAGTACTCGGTACACTGAAGCTTTCTTT CSTRYTEAFF
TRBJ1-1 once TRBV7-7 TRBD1 TGTGCTAGCAGCTTAAGGACAGGGACTGAAGCTTTCTTT CASSLRTGTEAFF
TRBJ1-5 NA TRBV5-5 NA TGTGCCAGCAGCCCAACCGAAGGGGTAGGCCAGCCCCAGCATTTT CASSPTEGVGQPQHF
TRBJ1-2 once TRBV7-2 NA TGTGCCAGCAGCCTGAACCGGGACACCAAACTTTATGGCTACACCTTC CASSLNRDTKLYGYTF
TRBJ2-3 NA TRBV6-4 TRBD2 TGTGCCAGCAGTGATCTGGGGGCATCAGCGGGAGGCACAGATACGCAGTATTTT CASSDLGASAGGTDTQYF
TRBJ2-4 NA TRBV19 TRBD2 TGTGCCAGTAGGGGAGGGGATGGCACCCCAGAGCGCATTCAGTACTTC CASRGGDGTPERIQYF
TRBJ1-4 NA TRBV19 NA TGTGCCAGTCGGGAAGCTGCAACTAATGAAAAACTGTTTTTT CASREAATNEKLFF